This TCR beta chain is from a study of human thymus T cells. The thymus tissue came from resections taken during corrective heart surgery. Samples came from healthy Finnish infants during open corrective cardiac surgery. General study points: Related research reported highly overlapping thymic repertoires among unrelated individuals. What appeared biased in thymic and blood repertoires was the usage of V and J genes.

V lost 5 bases, J lost 6 bases, and 6 bases stayed unmatched. Germline V CDR1 and CDR2: SGHAT, FQDESV (reference sequence). This CDR3 has 13 amino acids. The repertoire was sequenced with immunoSEQ multiplex PCR; TCRdb's copy has only in-frame clones and lacks some. Of 55,000 to 85,000 clones listed, roughly 94% were seen once; the top ten hold around 0.037%. On this clone itself: Its antigen is not identified.

Sequencing was done on a sample of thymus tissue. The chain joins TRBV11-1 to TRBJ1-1; 7 bases are shared with TRBD1. The TCR sequence derives from a girl less than two years old with a congenital heart defect but otherwise immunologically healthy. The CDR3 DNA reads TGTGCCAGCAGCCCCTCTACAGGGGCTGAAGCTTTCTTT. Translation: CASSPSTGAEAFF.